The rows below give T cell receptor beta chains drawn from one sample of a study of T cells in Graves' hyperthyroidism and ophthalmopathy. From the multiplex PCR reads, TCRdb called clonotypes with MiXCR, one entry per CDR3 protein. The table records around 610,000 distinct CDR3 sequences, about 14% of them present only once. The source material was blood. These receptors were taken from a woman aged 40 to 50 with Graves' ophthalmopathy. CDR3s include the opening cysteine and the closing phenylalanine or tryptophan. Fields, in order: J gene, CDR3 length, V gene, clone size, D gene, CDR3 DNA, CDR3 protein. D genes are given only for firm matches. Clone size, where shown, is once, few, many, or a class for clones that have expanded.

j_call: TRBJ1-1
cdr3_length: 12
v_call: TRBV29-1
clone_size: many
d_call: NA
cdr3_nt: TGCAGCACCAGAGTTGCAGGCACTGAAGCTTTCTTT
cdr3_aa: CSTRVAGTEAFF

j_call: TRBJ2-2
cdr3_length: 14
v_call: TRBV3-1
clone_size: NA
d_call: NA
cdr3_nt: TGTGCCAGCAGCCAAGGTTTGGGGACCGGGGAGCTGTTTTTT
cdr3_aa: CASSQGLGTGELFF

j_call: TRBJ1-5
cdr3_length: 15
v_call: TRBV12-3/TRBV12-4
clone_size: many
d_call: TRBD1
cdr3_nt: TGTGCCAGCAAAAGGTCAGGGGGTAGGAACCAGCCCCAGCATTTT
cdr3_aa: CASKRSGGRNQPQHF

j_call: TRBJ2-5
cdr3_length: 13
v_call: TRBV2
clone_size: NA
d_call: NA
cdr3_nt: TGTGCCCGGCGGGTTGGGGCTGGAAAGACCCAGTACTTC
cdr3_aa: CARRVGAGKTQYF

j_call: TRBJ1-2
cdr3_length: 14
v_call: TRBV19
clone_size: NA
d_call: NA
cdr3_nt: TGTGCCAGTAGTATAGATCCAGGGATTGTTGGCTACACCTTC
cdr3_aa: CASSIDPGIVGYTF

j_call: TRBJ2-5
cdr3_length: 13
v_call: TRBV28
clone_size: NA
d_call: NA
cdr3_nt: TGTGCCAGCAACCAGGGTCACGCGGAGACCCAGTACTTC
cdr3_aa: CASNQGHAETQYF

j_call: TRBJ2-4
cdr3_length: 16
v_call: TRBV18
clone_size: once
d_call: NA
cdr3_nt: TGTGCCAGCTCACTCGGACGTATACTAGCCAAAAACATTCAGTACTTC
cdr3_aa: CASSLGRILAKNIQYF

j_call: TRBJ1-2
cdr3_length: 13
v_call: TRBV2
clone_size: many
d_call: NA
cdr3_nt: TGTGCCAGCAGTGGGGGGGGGAGCTATGGCTACACCTTC
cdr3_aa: CASSGGGSYGYTF

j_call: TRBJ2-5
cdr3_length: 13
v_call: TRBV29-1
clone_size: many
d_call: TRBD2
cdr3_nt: TGCAGCGTCCGGACTAGTGCCCAAGAGACCCAGTACTTC
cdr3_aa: CSVRTSAQETQYF

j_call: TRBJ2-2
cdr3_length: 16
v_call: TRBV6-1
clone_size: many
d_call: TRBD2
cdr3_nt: TGTGCCAGCAGTGCCCTGACTAGCGGGAGGTCCGGGGAGCTGTTTTTT
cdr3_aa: CASSALTSGRSGELFF

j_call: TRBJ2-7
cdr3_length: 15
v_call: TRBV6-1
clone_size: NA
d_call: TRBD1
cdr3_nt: TGTGCCAGCCGAAGATTGGACAGGGGCTCCTACGAGCAGTACTTC
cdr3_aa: CASRRLDRGSYEQYF

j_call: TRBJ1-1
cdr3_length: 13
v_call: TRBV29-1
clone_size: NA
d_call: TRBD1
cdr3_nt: TGCAGCGCTGAGACAGGGGAGCACACCGAAGCTTTCTTT
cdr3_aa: CSAETGEHTEAFF

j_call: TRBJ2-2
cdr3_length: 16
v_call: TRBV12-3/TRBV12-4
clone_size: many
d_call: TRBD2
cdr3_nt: TGTGCCAGCAGTGGGGGAGGGGCAATTAACACCGGGGAGCTGTTTTTT
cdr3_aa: CASSGGGAINTGELFF

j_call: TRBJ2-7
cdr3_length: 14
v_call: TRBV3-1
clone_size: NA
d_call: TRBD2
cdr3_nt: TGTGCCAGCAGCCAAGGGCGACTAGCGTACGAGCAGTACTTC
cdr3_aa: CASSQGRLAYEQYF

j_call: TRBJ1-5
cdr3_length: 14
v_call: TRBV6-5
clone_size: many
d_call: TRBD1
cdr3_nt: TGTGCCAGCAGTTGGACAGGTTCCAATCAGCCCCAGCATTTT
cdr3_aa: CASSWTGSNQPQHF

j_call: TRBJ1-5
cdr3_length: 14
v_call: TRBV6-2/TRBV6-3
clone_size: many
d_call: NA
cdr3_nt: TGTGCCAGCAGTTATCCTTCGGGGGATCAGCCCCAGCATTTT
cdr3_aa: CASSYPSGDQPQHF

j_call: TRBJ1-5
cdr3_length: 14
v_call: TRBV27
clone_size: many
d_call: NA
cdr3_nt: TGTGCCACCGCTCTACGGATTAGCAATCAGCCCCAGCATTTT
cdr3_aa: CATALRISNQPQHF

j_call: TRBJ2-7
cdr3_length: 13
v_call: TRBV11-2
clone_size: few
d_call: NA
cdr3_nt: TGTGCCAGCAGCTTAGATGACCCAAGGGAGCAGTACTTC
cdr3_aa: CASSLDDPREQYF

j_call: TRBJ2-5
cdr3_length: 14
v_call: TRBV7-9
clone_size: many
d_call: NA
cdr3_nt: TGTGCCAGCAGCTCTACGATCCTACAAGAGACCCAGTACTTC
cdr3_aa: CASSSTILQETQYF

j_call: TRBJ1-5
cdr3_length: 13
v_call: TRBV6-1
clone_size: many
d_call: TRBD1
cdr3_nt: TGTGCCAGCAGTGGACAGGGCGGGCAGCCCCAGCATTTT
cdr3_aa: CASSGQGGQPQHF

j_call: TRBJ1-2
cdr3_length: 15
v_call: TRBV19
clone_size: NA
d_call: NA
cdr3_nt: TGTGCCAGTATCAAGGACCGGGCAAGGGTCTATGGCTACACCTTC
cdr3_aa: CASIKDRARVYGYTF

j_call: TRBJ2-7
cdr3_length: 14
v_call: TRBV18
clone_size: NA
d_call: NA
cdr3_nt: TGTGCCAGCTCACCACCGATGGGCTCCTACGAGCAGTACTTC
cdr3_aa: CASSPPMGSYEQYF

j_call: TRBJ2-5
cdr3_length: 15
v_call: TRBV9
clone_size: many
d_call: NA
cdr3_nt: TGTGCCAGCAGCGGCGGTGGGGGCAGACAAGAGACCCAGTACTTC
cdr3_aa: CASSGGGGRQETQYF

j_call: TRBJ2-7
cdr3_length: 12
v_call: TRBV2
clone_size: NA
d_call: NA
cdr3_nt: TGTGCCAGCAGTGCTACACGTTACGAGCAGTACTTC
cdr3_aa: CASSATRYEQYF

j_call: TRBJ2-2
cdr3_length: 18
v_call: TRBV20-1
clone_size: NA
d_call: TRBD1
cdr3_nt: TGCAGTGCTAGAAGGGACAGGGGGCAGGAGTGGAAAACCGGGGAGCTGTTTTTT
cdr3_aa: CSARRDRGQEWKTGELFF

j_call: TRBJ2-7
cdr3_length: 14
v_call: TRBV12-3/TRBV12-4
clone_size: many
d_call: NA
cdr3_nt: TGTGCCAGCAGTCTCAATGTGGAGTCCGATAAACGGAACTTC
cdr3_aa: CASSLNVESDKRNF

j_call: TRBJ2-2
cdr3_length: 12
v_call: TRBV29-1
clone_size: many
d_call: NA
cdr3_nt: TGCAGCGTCGCCAGGGCCACCGGGGAGCTGTTTTTT
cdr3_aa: CSVARATGELFF

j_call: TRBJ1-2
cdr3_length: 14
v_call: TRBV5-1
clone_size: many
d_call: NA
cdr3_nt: TGCGCCAGCAGCTTGGAAGCTTCTAACTATGGCTACACCTTC
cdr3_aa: CASSLEASNYGYTF

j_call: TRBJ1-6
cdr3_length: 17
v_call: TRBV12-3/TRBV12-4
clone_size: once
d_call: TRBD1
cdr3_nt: TGTGCCAGCAGTTTGGACAGGGGGCACACCTATAATTCACCCCTCCACTTT
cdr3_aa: CASSLDRGHTYNSPLHF

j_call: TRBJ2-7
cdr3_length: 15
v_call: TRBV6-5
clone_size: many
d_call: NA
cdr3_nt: TGTGCCACAGGACTCCCTCCCGAGACAGGCTACGAGCAGTACTTC
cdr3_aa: CATGLPPETGYEQYF

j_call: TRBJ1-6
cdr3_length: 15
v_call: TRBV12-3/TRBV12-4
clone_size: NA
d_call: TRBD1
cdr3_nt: TGTGCCAGCAGTTTTGAGGGACAGGGGCTTTCACCCCTCCACTTT
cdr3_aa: CASSFEGQGLSPLHF

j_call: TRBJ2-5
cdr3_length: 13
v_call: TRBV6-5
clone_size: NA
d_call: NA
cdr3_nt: TGTGCCAGCAGTTGGGGCAGGGTAGAGACCCAGTACTTC
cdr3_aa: CASSWGRVETQYF

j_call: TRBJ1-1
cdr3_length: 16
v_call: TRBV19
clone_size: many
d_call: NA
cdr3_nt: TGTGCCAGTAGTCCAAGAGGGCGGGGGCGCAGGACTGAAGCTTTCTTT
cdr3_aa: CASSPRGRGRRTEAFF

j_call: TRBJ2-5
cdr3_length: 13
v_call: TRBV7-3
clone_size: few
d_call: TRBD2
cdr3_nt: TGTGCCAGCAGCTTACTAGCGGGAGAGGTCCCGTACTTC
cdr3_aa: CASSLLAGEVPYF

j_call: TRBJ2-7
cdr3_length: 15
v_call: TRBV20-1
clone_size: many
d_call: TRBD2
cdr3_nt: TGCAGTGCCCAAGCCCTCTCGGGAGGTCTCCACGAGCAGTACTTC
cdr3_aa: CSAQALSGGLHEQYF

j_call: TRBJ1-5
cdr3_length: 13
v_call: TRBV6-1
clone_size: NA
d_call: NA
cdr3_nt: TGTGCCAGCAGGGCGGGAATCTATCAGCCCCAGCATTTT
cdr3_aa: CASRAGIYQPQHF

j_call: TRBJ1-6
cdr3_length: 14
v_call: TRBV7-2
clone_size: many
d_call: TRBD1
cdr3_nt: TGTGCCAGCACCCAAGGGACAGGGTCCTTGGCCCTCCACTTT
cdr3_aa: CASTQGTGSLALHF

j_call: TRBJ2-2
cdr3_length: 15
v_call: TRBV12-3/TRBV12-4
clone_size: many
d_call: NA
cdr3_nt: TGTGCCAGCAGTAGGTCGGGGCCGTTTCGGGGGGAGCTGTTTTTT
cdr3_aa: CASSRSGPFRGELFF

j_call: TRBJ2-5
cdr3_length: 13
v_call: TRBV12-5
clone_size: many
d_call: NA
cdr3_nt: TGTGCTAGTGCGCCCGGGTCCAAAGAGACCCAGTACTTC
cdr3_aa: CASAPGSKETQYF

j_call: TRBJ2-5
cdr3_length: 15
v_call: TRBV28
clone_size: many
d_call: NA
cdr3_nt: TGTGCCAGCAGTCCCCCCGGGGAGGCGTCGGAGACCCAGTACTTC
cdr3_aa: CASSPPGEASETQYF

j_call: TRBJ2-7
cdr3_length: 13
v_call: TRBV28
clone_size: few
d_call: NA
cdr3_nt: TGTGCCAGCGAAGCGGAAGGGGCCTACGAGCAGTACTTC
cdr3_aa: CASEAEGAYEQYF

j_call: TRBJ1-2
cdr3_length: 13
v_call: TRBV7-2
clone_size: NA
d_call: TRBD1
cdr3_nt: TGTGCCAGCAGCTTTCCAGGGGGCGCGGGCTACACCTTC
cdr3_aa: CASSFPGGAGYTF

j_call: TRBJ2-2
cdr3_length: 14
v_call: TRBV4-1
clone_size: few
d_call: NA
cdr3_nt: TGCGCCAGCAGCCACCCAGTCAGCACCGGGGAGCTGTTTTTT
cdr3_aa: CASSHPVSTGELFF

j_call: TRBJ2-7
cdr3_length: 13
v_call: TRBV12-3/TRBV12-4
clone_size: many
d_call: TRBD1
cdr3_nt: TGTGCCAGCCGGACAGGAGCCAGCGGCGAGCAGTACTTC
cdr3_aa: CASRTGASGEQYF

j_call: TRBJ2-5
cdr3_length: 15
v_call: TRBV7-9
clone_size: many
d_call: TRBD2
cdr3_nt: TGTGCCAGCAGCAGTCGACTAGCGGGGAAAGAGACCCAGTACTTC
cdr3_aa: CASSSRLAGKETQYF

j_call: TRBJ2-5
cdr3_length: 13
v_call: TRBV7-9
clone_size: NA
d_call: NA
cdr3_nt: TGTGCCAGCAGCTTAGAATTGGGAGAGACCCAGTACTTC
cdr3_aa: CASSLELGETQYF

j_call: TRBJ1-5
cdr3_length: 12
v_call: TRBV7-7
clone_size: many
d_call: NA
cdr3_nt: TGTGCTAGCAGCAGCGACGATCAGCCCCAGCATTTT
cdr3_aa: CASSSDDQPQHF

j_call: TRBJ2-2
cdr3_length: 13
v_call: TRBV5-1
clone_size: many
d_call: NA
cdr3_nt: TGCGCCAGCAGCTCCAAGGACACCGGGGAGCTGTTTTTT
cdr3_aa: CASSSKDTGELFF

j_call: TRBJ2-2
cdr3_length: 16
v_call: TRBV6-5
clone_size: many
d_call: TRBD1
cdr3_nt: TGTGCCAGCAGTTACGACACAGGGGGTTCCGCCGGGGAGCTGTTTTTT
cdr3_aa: CASSYDTGGSAGELFF

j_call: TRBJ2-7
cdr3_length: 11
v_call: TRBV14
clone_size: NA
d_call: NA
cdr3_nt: TGTGCCAGCACCGATTTCTACGAGCAGTACTTC
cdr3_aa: CASTDFYEQYF

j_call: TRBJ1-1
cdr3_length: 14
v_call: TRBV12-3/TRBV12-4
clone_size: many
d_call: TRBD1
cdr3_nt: TGTGCCAGCAGATACAGGGGAGGGAACACTGAAGCTTTCTTT
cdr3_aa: CASRYRGGNTEAFF

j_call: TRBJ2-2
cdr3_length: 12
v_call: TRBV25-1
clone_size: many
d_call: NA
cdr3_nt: TGTGCCAGCGGGGGGGCGACCGGGGAGCTGTTTTTT
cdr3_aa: CASGGATGELFF

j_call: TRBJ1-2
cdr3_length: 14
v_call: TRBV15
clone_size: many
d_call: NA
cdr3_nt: TGTGCCACCAGCAGAGTGGACCGTAACTATGGCTACACCTTC
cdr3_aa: CATSRVDRNYGYTF

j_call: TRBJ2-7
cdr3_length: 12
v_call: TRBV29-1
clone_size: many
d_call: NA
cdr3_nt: TGCAGCGTGCGCCTAGGGACCTACGAGCAGTACTTC
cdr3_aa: CSVRLGTYEQYF